The source of this TCR beta chain is a study of blood T cell repertoires in COVID-19. In the study overall: Material from acute and convalescent COVID-19 was sourced from the United States, Italy and Spain.

V lost 0 bases to trimming and J lost 8 bases, with 16 bases between them. CDR1 and CDR2 from the germline V gene are KGHSH and LQKENI. The CDR3 contains 16 residues. Methods used by the authors: Estimation of nucleated cell counts relied on the amplification of reference gene primers. Clones were sequenced by immunoSEQ multiplex PCR, and TCRdb holds only the in-frame ones, with some missing. V, J and clone size derive from that table, while D and trimming were established from the DNA sequence. The sample includes hundreds of thousands of clones, around 87% of them seen just once. This rearrangement joins TRBV18 to TRBJ1-4, with D tentatively TRBD1 (5 bases). This TCR was sampled from a woman aged 18-29 years who had recovered from COVID-19. Source material: PBMCs or T cells enriched from blood (not recorded which). The CDR3 nucleotides read TGTGCCAGCTCACCACCGGACACTCGTGCCTGGGAAAAACTGTTTTTT. Amino acid sequence: CASSPPDTRAWEKLFF.